One and the same sample provided the 21 T cell receptor beta chains below, sequenced in a study of T cells after somatic rescue of genetic block. Sequenced by immunoSEQ multiplex PCR; TCRdb stores in-frame clones only, minus some. Found here are 55,000 to 75,000 clones, around 92% of them singletons; the top ten hold just under 3%. Material for sequencing was peripheral blood mononuclear cells (PBMCs). Receptors originate from a man in his forties or fifties.

The chain joins TRBV5-6 to TRBJ2-2; TRBD1 matches at 8 bases. Germline CDR1 reads SGHDT; CDR2 reads YYEEEE. V lost 4 bases and J lost 3; bases outside the gene matches: 5. The CDR3 contains 15 residues. The CDR3 reads CASSRPGGYTGELFF. The CDR3 region has the DNA TGTGCCAGCAGCAGGCCAGGGGGCTACACCGGGGAGCTGTTTTTT.

The chain combines TRBV4-1 with TRBJ1-2; D call uncertain. Trimming took off 0 bases at V and 3 bases at J, with 20 bases between the two ends. The germline CDR1 and CDR2 sequences are MGHRA and YSYEKL. The CDR3 sequence is 18 residues long. Here the CDR3 DNA reads TGCGCCAGCAGCCAAGAGAAGCAGTCAGTAGCTTCCCACTATGGCTACACCTTC. Protein: CASSQEKQSVASHYGYTF.

The chain is built from TRBV4-3 and TRBJ2-7; possible D gene TRBD2, 7 bases. This CDR3 comprises 14 residues. Germline CDR1 is LGHNA and CDR2 is YSLEER. Trimming left V 0 bases short and J 4 bases short, with 10 bases between. The CDR3 protein is CASSQDRGAYEQYF. The CDR3 DNA reads TGCGCCAGCAGCCAAGATCGGGGGGCTTACGAGCAGTACTTC.

In its sample, this clone was seen a few times. The chain uses TRBV30 and TRBJ1-3; D possibly corresponds to TRBD1 (5 bases). Germline CDR1 and CDR2: GTSNPN and SVGIG (reference sequence). The CDR3 is 13 amino acids. Between the trimmed V and J ends, which lost 2 bases and 9 bases, there was a span of 14 bases. CDR3 protein: CAWSIGGQGTIYF. The CDR3 nucleotides are TGTGCCTGGAGTATTGGAGGGCAGGGCACCATATATTTT.

The chain is built from TRBV28 and TRBJ1-2; TRBD1 aligns across 9 bases. Germline V lookup: CDR1 MDHEN, CDR2 SYDVKM. V lost 4 bases to trimming and J lost 5 bases; unmatched junction nucleotides: 8. This CDR3 spans 15 amino acids. The CDR3 region has the DNA TGTGCCAGCAGTTCCCCTGGACAGGGGTTATATGGCTACACCTTC. Translating it yields CASSSPGQGLYGYTF.

The rearrangement links TRBV7-2 to TRBJ2-5, with 7 positions matching TRBD1. The CDR3 is 15 residues long. The germline gives CDR1 SGHTA, CDR2 FQGNSA. After removal of 5 bases from V and 0 bases from J, the junction contained 6 bases not matched to a gene. The CDR3 DNA reads as TGTGCCAGCAGCCTTAGACAGGGCCACCAAGAGACCCAGTACTTC. Its translation: CASSLRQGHQETQYF.

The chain uses TRBV14 and TRBJ2-1; tentatively, D is TRBD2 (6 bases). Trimming stripped 2 bases from V and 2 bases from J, with 7 bases between. CDR3 length equals 14 residues. Germline V gene lookup returns CDR1 SGHDN and CDR2 FVKESK. DNA of the CDR3: TGTGCCAGCAGCCAACCTAGCGCCTACAATGAGCAGTTCTTC. As protein: CASSQPSAYNEQFF.

The rearrangement joins TRBV4-2 to TRBJ2-1, with 11 bases matching TRBD1. Germline CDR1 and CDR2: LGHNA and YNFKEQ. V shed 4 bases, J shed 0 bases, and the junction held 2 bases outside the gene matches. This CDR3 has 16 amino acids. CDR3 sequence: CASSRGQGASYNEQFF. As DNA, the CDR3 is TGTGCCAGCAGCCGAGGACAGGGGGCCTCCTACAATGAGCAGTTCTTC.

The V call is TRBV9, the J call TRBJ1-2; D possibly corresponds to TRBD1 (6 bases). CDR1 is SGDLS, CDR2 YYNGEE, per germline. V was pared by 0 bases and J by 4 bases, with 10 bases between. The length of the CDR3 is 14 residues. The CDR3 sequence is CASSVVSGVYGYTF. As DNA, the CDR3 is TGTGCCAGCAGCGTAGTTTCAGGGGTCTATGGCTACACCTTC.

The chain is built from TRBV7-9 and TRBJ2-7, with TRBD2 matching over 7 bases. The junction had 7 bases not matched to a gene; V was cut back by 4 bases and J by 1 base. Per germline, CDR1 SEHNR and CDR2 FQNEAQ (reference sequence). The CDR3 runs to 15 residues. The CDR3 DNA follows: TGTGCCAGCAGCTCCCTTTTGGGAGGGTCCTACGAGCAGTACTTC. Protein sequence: CASSSLLGGSYEQYF.

This sequence joins TRBV5-1 and TRBJ2-3, with 8 bases lining up with TRBD1. Germline CDR1 SGHRS, CDR2 YFSETQ. The CDR3 runs to 15 residues. The V gene end was trimmed by 4 bases and the J gene end by 4 bases; junction bases not matched to a gene: 8. The CDR3 spells CASSTWDRRSDTQYF. The CDR3 region has the DNA TGCGCCAGCAGCACCTGGGACAGGAGATCAGATACGCAGTATTTT.

V gene TRBV7-2 combines with J gene TRBJ2-1; 8 bases match TRBD2. This CDR3 region has 18 residues. V was clipped by 5 bases and J by 2 bases; unmatched bases: 14. The V gene's germline CDR1 is SGHTA and CDR2 FQGNSA. The CDR3 loop is CASSARGRGGWTYNEQFF. CDR3 bases: TGTGCCAGCAGCGCACGCGGTCGGGGGGGATGGACCTACAATGAGCAGTTCTTC.

The chain links TRBV21-1 to TRBJ2-3; the D call of TRBD1 is as the table states it, not checked on the DNA. TRBV21-1 is described as a pseudogene. This CDR3 is built from 18 residues. The CDR3 coding sequence is TGTGCCAGCAGCTTTACGTTGACCGGGACAGGGGGCATGGATACGCAGTATTTT. This encodes CASSFTLTGTGGMDTQYF.

The V call is TRBV18, the J call TRBJ1-5; 11 bases agree with TRBD1. V shed 3 bases, J shed 4 bases, and the junction held 8 bases outside the gene matches. This CDR3 is built from 17 residues. Looked up from germline, CDR1 is KGHSH and CDR2 is LQKENI. CDR3 bases: TGTGCCAGCTCACCGCCGACCGGGACAGGGGGAAATCAGCCCCAGCATTTT. This translates into CASSPPTGTGGNQPQHF.

In this sample, this clone turned up once. CDR3 coding DNA: TGTGCCAGCAGCTTGTGGGGGGCCGATGGCTACACCTTC. It is translated as CASSLWGADGYTF. V usage is TRBV5-5 and J usage is TRBJ1-2; tentative D call: TRBD1 (6 bases). V was shortened by 1 base and J by 6 bases, with 10 bases between the two germline ends. Germline V lookup: CDR1 SGHKS, CDR2 YYEKEE (reference sequence). The CDR3 runs 13 residues.

The rearrangement links TRBV5-3 to TRBJ2-7, with 7 bases fitting TRBD1. TRBV5-3 is annotated as an ORF whose role is uncertain. J was trimmed by 6 bases and V by 4 bases; bases with no gene match: 7. The CDR3 has 13 residues. CDR3 sequence reads: CARSPDRVGEQYF. The CDR3 coding sequence is TGTGCCAGAAGCCCAGACAGGGTGGGCGAGCAGTACTTC.

This chain joins TRBV12-5 and TRBJ2-2; D is uncertain. Trimming shortened V by 2 bases and J by 6 bases, and 7 bases separated the two germline ends. Germline V gene sequence: CDR1 LGHNT, CDR2 FRNRAP. The CDR3 runs 13 residues. The CDR3 DNA follows: TGTGCTAGTGGTTTGTGGGCTTCCGGGGAGCTGTTTTTT. Encoded protein: CASGLWASGELFF.

This chain joins TRBV4-1 and TRBJ2-7, with 9 bases matching TRBD1. Germline V gene lookup returns CDR1 MGHRA and CDR2 YSYEKL. The trim removed 3 bases at V and 2 bases at J, leaving 2 bases unmatched. This CDR3 is 14 amino acids long. The CDR3 DNA reads as TGCGCCAGCAGCCATGACAGGGGGGCCTACGAGCAGTACTTC. It is translated as CASSHDRGAYEQYF.

The chain links TRBV15 to TRBJ1-1, with 8 bases aligning to TRBD1. Trimming took 5 bases from V and 3 from J; bases not matched to a gene: 11. Germline V lookup: CDR1 LNHNV, CDR2 YYDKDF (reference sequence). CDR3 length equals 16 residues. The CDR3 coding sequence is TGTGCCACCAGCGGCCGGGACAGGTTGACTCACACTGAAGCTTTCTTT. Translated: CATSGRDRLTHTEAFF.

The chain uses TRBV27 and TRBJ2-7; 7 bases align to TRBD2. V was clipped by 2 bases and J by 0 bases; unmatched bases: 1. Germline V gene sequence: CDR1 MNHEY, CDR2 SMNVEV (reference sequence). The CDR3 consists of 14 residues. CDR3 DNA sequence: TGTGCCAGCAGTTTACGACTAGCCTCCTACGAGCAGTACTTC. It specifies CASSLRLASYEQYF.

The chain combines TRBV7-9 with TRBJ2-3; perhaps TRBD1 as D (6 bases). Trimming removed 5 bases at V and 1 base at J, with 16 bases between. The germline CDR1 and CDR2 sequences are SEHNR and FQNEAQ (reference sequence). This CDR3 comprises 16 residues. DNA of the CDR3: TGTGCCAGCAGCGGGGCGGACAGCACTCGCACAGATACGCAGTATTTT. Its protein is CASSGADSTRTDTQYF.